This T cell receptor beta chain was obtained from a study of molecular identifiers for immune sequencing clone quantification. Study-wide points: A shared barcode on identical TCR molecules could lead to underestimated sizes for highly expanded clones.

MiXCR was run by TCRdb on the PCR reads, yielding one entry per CDR3 protein. The repertoire holds more than 85,000 distinct CDR3 sequences, 35% to 40% seen once, with less than 5.5% in the top ten. A word on this clonotype: The antigen is not known.

The CDR3 runs to 14 residues. With 4 bases removed from V and 7 bases from J, the gap between germline ends came to 14 bases. Per the germline V gene, CDR1 is LGHDT and CDR2 is YNNKEL (reference sequence). When naive CD8 T cells were sorted, they were gated as CD8+CD4-CCR7+CD45RA+. The source is a human donor in good health. Some libraries in this study had Jurkat cell RNA spiked in. The gene calls are TRBV3-1 and TRBJ2-1; D unresolved. Sample: naive CD8+ T cells from blood, with Jurkat cell RNA spiked in. Subset given: FACS-sorted CD8+CD4-CCR7+CD45RA+ naive T cells. The CDR3 here is CASSRLVRGNEQFF. The CDR3 DNA reads as TGTGCCAGCAGCCGCCTTGTTCGAGGTAATGAGCAGTTCTTC.